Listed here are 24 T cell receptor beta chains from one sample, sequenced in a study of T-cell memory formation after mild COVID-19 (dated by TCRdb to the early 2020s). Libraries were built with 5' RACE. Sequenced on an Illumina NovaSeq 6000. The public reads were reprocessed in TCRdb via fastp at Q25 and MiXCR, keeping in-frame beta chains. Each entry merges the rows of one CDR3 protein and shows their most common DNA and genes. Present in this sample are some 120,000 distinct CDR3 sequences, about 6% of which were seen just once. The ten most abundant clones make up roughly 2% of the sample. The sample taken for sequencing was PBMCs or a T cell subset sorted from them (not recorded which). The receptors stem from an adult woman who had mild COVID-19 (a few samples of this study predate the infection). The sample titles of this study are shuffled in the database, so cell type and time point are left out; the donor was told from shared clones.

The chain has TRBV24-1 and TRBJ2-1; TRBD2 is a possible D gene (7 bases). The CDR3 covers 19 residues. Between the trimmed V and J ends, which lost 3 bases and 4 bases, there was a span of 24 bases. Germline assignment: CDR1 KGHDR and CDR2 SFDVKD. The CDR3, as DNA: TGTGCCACCAGTGATCCCCGATCGATTGGGGGGGCCTCATACAATGAGCAGTTCTTC. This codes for CATSDPRSIGGASYNEQFF.

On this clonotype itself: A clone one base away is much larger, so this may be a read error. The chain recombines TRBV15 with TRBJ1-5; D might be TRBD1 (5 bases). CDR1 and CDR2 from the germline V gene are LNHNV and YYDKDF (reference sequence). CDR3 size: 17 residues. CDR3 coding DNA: TGTGCCACCAGCAGAGGCTTGGGGGATGGAGGCAATCAGCACCAGCATTTT. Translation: CATSRGLGDGGNQHQHF.

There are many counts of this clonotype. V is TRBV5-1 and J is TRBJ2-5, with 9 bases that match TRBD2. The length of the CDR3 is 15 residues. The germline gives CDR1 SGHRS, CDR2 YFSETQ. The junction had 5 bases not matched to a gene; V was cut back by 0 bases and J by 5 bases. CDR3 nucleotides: TGCGCCAGCAGCTTGGGTCTAGCGGGGCTGGAGACCCAGTACTTC. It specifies CASSLGLAGLETQYF.

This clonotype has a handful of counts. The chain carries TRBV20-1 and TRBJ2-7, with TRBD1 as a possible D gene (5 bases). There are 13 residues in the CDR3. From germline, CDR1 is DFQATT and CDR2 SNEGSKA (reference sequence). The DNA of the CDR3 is TGCAGCCTAAAGGGGCATAGCTCCTACGAGCAGTACTTC. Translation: CSLKGHSSYEQYF.

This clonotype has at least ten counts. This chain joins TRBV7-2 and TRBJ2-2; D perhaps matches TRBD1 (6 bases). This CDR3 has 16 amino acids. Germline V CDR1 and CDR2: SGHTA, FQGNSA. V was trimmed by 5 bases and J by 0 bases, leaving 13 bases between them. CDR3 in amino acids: CASSPHRETNTGELFF. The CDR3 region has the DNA TGTGCCAGCAGCCCCCACAGGGAAACGAACACCGGGGAGCTGTTTTTT.

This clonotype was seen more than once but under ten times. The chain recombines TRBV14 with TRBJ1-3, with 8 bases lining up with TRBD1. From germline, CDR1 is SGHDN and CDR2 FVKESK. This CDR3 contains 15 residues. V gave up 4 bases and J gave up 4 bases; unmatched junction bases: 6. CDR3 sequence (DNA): TGTGCCAGCAGCCCTATTGGGACAGGAGGAAACACCATATATTTT. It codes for CASSPIGTGGNTIYF. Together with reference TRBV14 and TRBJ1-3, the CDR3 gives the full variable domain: EAGVTQFPSHSVIEKGQTVTLRCDPISGHDNLYWYRRVMGKEIKFLLHFVKESKQDESGMPNNRFLAERTGGTYSTLKVQPAELEDSGVYFCASSPIGTGGNTIYFGEGSWLTVV.

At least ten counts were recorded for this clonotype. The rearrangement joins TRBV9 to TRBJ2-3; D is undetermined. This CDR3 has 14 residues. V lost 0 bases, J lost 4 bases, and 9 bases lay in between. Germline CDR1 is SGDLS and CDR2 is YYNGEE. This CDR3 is CASSVAGGADTQYF. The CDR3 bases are TGTGCCAGCAGCGTAGCGGGTGGCGCAGATACGCAGTATTTT.

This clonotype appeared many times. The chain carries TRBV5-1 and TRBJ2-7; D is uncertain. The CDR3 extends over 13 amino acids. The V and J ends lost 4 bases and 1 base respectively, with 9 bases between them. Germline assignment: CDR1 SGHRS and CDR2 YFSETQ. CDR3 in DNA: TGCGCCAGCAGCAGGGCGCCATCCTACGAGCAGTACTTC. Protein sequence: CASSRAPSYEQYF.

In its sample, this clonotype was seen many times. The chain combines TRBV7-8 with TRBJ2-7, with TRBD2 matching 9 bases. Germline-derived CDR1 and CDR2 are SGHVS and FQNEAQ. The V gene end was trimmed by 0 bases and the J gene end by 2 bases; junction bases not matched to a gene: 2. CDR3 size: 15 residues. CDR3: CASSLAASGTYEQYF. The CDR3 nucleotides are TGTGCCAGCAGCTTAGCGGCTAGCGGGACCTACGAGCAGTACTTC. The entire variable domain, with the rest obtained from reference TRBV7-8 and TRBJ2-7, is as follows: GAGVSQSPRYKVAKRGQDVALRCDPISGHVSLFWYQQALGQGPEFLTYFQNEAQLDKSGLPSDRFFAERPEGSVSTLKIQRTQQEDSAVYLCASSLAASGTYEQYFGPGTRLTVT.

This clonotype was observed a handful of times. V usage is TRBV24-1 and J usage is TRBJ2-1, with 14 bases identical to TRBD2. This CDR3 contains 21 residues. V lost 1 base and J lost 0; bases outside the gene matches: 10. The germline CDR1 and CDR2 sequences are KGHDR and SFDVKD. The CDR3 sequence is CATSDFLGTSGGLSSYNEQFF. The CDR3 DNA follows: TGTGCCACCAGTGATTTTTTGGGGACTAGCGGGGGCCTCAGCTCCTACAATGAGCAGTTCTTC.

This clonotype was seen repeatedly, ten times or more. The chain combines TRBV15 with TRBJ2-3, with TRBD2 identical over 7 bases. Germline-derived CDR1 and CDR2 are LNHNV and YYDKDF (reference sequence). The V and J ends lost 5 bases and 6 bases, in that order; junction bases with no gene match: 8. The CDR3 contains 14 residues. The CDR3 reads CATSWGRGDDTQYF. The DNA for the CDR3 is TGTGCCACCAGCTGGGGTCGGGGGGATGATACGCAGTATTTT.

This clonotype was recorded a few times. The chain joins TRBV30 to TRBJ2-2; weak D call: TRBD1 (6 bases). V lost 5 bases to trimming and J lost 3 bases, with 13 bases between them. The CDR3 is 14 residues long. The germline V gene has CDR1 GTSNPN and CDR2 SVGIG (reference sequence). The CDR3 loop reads CAWARQVDTGELFF. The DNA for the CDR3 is TGTGCCTGGGCCCGACAGGTGGACACCGGGGAGCTGTTTTTT. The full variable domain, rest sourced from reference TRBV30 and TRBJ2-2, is SQTIHQWPATLVQPVGSPLSLECTVEGTSNPNLYWYRQAAGRGLQLLFYSVGIGQISSEVPQNLSASRPQDRQFILSSKKLLLSDSGFYLCAWARQVDTGELFFGEGSRLTVL.

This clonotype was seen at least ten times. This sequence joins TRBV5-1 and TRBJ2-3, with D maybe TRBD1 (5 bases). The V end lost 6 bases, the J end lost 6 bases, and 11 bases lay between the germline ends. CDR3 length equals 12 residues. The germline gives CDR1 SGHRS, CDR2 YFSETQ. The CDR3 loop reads CASIEKGDTQYF. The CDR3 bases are TGCGCCAGCATCGAGAAGGGGGATACGCAGTATTTT.

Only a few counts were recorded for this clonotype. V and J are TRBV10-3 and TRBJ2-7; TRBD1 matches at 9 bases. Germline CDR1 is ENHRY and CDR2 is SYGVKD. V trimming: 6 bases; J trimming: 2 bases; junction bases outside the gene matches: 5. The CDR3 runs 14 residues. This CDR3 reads CAISSGTGTYEQYF. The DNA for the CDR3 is TGTGCCATCAGCTCCGGGACAGGGACCTACGAGCAGTACTTC.

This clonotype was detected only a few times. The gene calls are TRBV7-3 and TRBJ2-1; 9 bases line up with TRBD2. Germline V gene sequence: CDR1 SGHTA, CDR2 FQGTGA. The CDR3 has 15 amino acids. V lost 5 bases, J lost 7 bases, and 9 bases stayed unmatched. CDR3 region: CASSQARGGRNEQFF. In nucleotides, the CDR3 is TGTGCCAGCAGCCAGGCGCGGGGGGGCCGGAATGAGCAGTTCTTC. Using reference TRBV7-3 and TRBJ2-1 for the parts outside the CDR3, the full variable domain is GAGVSQTPSNKVTEKGKYVELRCDPISGHTALYWYRQSLGQGPEFLIYFQGTGAADDSGLPNDRFFAVRPEGSVSTLKIQRTERGDSAVYLCASSQARGGRNEQFFGPGTRLTVL.

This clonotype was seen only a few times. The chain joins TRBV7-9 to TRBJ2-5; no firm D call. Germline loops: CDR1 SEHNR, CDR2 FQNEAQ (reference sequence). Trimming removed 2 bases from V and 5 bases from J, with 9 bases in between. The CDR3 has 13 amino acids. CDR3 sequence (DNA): TGTGCCAGCAGCTTACAGATATTGGAGACCCAGTACTTC. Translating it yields CASSLQILETQYF.

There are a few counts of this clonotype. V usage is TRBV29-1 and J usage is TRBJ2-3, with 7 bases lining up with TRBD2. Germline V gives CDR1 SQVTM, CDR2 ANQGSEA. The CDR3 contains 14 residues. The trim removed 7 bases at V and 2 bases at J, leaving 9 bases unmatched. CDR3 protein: CSARGAGDTDTQYF. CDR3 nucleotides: TGCAGCGCTCGTGGGGCGGGAGACACAGATACGCAGTATTTT.

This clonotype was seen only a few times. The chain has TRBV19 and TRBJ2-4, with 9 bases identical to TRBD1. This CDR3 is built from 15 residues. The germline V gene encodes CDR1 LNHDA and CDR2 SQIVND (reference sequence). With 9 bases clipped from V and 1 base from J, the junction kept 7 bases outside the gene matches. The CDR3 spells CASRPGTGAKNIQYF. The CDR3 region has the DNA TGTGCCAGCCGTCCCGGGACAGGGGCCAAAAACATTCAGTACTTC. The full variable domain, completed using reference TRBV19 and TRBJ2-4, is DGGITQSPKYLFRKEGQNVTLSCEQNLNHDAMYWYRQDPGQGLRLIYYSQIVNDFQKGDIAEGYSVSREKKESFPLTVTSAQKNPTAFYLCASRPGTGAKNIQYFGAGTRLSVL.

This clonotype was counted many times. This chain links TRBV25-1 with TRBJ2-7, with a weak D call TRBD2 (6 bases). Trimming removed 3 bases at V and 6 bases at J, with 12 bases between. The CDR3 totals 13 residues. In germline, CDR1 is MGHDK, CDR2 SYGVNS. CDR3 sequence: CASSEGGLGEQYF. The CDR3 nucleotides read TGTGCCAGCAGTGAGGGAGGTTTGGGCGAGCAGTACTTC.

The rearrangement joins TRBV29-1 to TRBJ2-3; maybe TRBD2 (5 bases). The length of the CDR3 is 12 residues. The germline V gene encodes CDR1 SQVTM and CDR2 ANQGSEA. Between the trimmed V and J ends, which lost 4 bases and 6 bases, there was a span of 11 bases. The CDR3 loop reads CSVGFRRDTQYF. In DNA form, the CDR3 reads TGCAGCGTTGGGTTTCGGAGGGATACGCAGTATTTT.

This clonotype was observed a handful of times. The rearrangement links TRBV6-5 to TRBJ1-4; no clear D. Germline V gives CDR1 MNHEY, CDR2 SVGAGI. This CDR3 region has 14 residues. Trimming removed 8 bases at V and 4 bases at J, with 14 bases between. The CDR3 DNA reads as TGTGCCAGCGGGCATAGATGGGGTAATGAAAAACTGTTTTTT. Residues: CASGHRWGNEKLFF.

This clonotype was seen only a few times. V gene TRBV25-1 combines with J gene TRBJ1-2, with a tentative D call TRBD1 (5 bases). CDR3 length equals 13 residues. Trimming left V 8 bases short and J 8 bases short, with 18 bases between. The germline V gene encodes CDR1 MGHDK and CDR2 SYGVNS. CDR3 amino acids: CASGPSGKWGYTF. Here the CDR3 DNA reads TGTGCCAGCGGGCCATCAGGGAAATGGGGCTACACCTTC.

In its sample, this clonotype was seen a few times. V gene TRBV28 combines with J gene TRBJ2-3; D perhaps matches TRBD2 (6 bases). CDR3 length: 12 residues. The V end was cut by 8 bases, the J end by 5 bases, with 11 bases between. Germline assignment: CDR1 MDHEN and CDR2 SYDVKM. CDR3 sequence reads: CASGLGGDTQYF. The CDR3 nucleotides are TGTGCCAGCGGGTTGGGGGGAGATACGCAGTATTTT.

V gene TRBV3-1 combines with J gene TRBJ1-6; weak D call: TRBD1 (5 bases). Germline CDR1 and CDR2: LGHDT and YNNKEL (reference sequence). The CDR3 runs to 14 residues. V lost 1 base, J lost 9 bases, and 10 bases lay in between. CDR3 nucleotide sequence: TGTGCCAGCAGCCAAGCCGGGGGGGGTTCACCCCTCCACTTT. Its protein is CASSQAGGGSPLHF.